The clone carrying this T cell receptor (beta chain) was found a few times. Its antigen is not identified. The entry originates in a study of T cells after yellow fever vaccination. Study background: It was SMART-Seq v4 Ultra Low Input that prepared the fractions with low cell numbers.

Study observations and caveats: Contaminating bulk clonotypes could be abundant in FACS-sorted repertoires.

Using its own MiXCR run on the 5' RACE reads, TCRdb lists one record per CDR3 protein. This sample has hundreds of thousands of distinct CDR3 sequences, with roughly 4% found just once. The V gene's germline CDR1 is GTSNPN and CDR2 SVGIG (reference sequence). V was pared by 3 bases and J by 2 bases, with 7 bases between. The CDR3 contains 13 residues. This specimen consisted of PBMCs, obtained 5 days after the yellow fever booster vaccination. The receptor was derived from a young man who received the YFV17D yellow fever vaccine. The chain combines TRBV30 with TRBJ2-2; D is ambiguous. DNA for the CDR3: TGTGCCTGGAGCTTCTTAAACACCGGGGAGCTGTTTTTT. This sequence encodes CAWSFLNTGELFF.